The source of this T cell receptor (beta chain) is a study of breast tumors, draining lymph nodes, adjacent tissues. Study-wide findings and caveats: Findings are consistent with lymph node origin and intratumoral expansion of most tumor T cells. Luminal-like breast cancer showed significantly greater tumor-nontumor repertoire similarity than basal-like breast cancer did. Tumor repertoires ranked between lymph nodes and nontumor tissue in diversity, with V and J gene preferences.

Samples came from axillary lymph nodes draining the breast cancer. TCRdb ran MiXCR on the multiplex PCR reads and lists one entry per CDR3 protein. The sample shows 140,000 to 150,000 distinct CDR3 sequences, around a third of them seen only once. A word on this clonotype: Its antigen is unidentified. A read error is possible here, since a much larger clone lies one base away.

The V gene's germline CDR1 is GTSNPN and CDR2 SVGIG (reference sequence). Trimming took 3 bases from V and 0 from J, leaving 9 bases between them. The CDR3 runs 14 residues. The sequence derives from a female donor with breast cancer. Some clones in this sample may be carry-over from other donors' samples. The material sequenced was axillary lymph node tissue. The rearrangement links TRBV30 to TRBJ1-5; the D is unclear. The CDR3 DNA sequence: TGTGCCTGGAGGTCGGGAAATAGCAATCAGCCCCAGCATTTT. This gives the protein CAWRSGNSNQPQHF.